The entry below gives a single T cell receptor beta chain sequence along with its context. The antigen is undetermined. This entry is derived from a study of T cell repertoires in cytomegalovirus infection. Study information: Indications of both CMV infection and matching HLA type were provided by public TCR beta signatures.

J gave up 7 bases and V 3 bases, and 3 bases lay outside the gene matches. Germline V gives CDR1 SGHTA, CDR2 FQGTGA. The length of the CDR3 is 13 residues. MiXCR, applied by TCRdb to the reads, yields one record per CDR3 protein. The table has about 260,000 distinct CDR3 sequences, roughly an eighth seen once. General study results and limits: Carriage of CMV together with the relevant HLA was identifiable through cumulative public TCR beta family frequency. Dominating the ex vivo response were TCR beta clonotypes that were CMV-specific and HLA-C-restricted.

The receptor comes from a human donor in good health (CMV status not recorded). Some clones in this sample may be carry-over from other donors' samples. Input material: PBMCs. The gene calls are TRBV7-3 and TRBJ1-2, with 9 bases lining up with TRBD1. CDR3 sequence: CASSLTGGSGYTF. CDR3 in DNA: TGTGCCAGCAGCTTGACAGGGGGGTCTGGCTACACCTTC.